The 17 T cell receptor beta chains reported below all come from one sample, sequenced in a study of T cell clonality in common variable immunodeficiency. TCRdb's copy holds only in-frame clones and misses some; the assay was immunoSEQ multiplex PCR. The sample has more than 55,000 clones, none seen only once. Sequencing was carried out using peripheral blood mononuclear cells. The receptors originated from a person aged 18 to 70 in good health.

This clone came up many times. The sequenced fragment ends 3 residues before the CDR3 boundary, so the rest is inferred from the germline J gene. The chain combines TRBV7-9 with TRBJ2-3, with D uncertain. CDR3 size: 13 residues. Trimming removed 0 bases at V and 4 bases at J, with 5 bases between. CDR1 is SEHNR, CDR2 FQNEAQ, per germline (reference sequence). CDR3 sequence reads: CASSLAGPDTQYF. The sequenced CDR3 bases are TGTGCCAGCAGCTTAGCGGGCCCAGATACG. Complete variable domain (other parts from reference TRBV7-9 and TRBJ2-3): DTGVSQNPRHKITKRGQNVTFRCDPISEHNRLYWYRQTLGQGPEFLTYFQNEAQLEKSRLLSDRFSAERPKGSFSTLEIQRTEQGDSAMYLCASSLAGPDTQYFGPGTRLTVL.

Of note for this clone: The read gets to within 3 residues of the CDR3 end, and the germline J gene fills in the rest. The rearrangement uses TRBV5-1 and TRBJ1-1; no definite D call. The germline V gene has CDR1 SGHRS and CDR2 YFSETQ. This CDR3 comprises 13 residues. Trimming stripped 6 bases from V and 0 bases from J, with 9 bases between. CDR3 protein: CASNPGLNTEAFF. The CDR3 bases that were read are TGCGCCAGCAATCCCGGGTTGAACACTGAA.

This clone was observed many times. The read ends 3 residues before the CDR3 terminus; that terminus is restored from the germline J gene. The J gene is TRBJ2-7, the V gene TRBV28; D is undetermined. Trimming pared 3 bases from V and 6 bases from J, leaving 6 bases between. This CDR3 has 11 amino acids. CDR1 is MDHEN and CDR2 is SYDVKM in the germline V gene. The CDR3 region is CASSFSREQYF. Partial CDR3 DNA: TGTGCCAGCAGTTTCAGTCGCGAG.

Ten or more counts support this clone. The missing CDR3 end, 3 residues past where the read stops, is filled in from the germline J gene. The V and J genes are TRBV5-1 and TRBJ1-1; perhaps TRBD1 as D (6 bases). Germline V lookup: CDR1 SGHRS, CDR2 YFSETQ. The CDR3 sequence is 15 residues long. CDR3 DNA, as far as it was read: TGCGCCAGCAGCTTGGTGAGTGCCAGGGGAGGTGTA. The encoded protein is CASSLVSARGGV. The CDR3, in full, reads CASSLVSARGGVAFF.

In its sample, this clone was seen many times. The missing CDR3 end, 3 residues past where the read stops, is filled in from the germline J gene. The chain has TRBV30 and TRBJ2-7; TRBD2 matches at 11 bases. The CDR3 sequence is 14 residues long. With V trimmed by 7 bases and J by 6 bases, 11 bases remained unmatched. CDR1 and CDR2 from the germline V gene are GTSNPN and SVGIG (reference sequence). Incomplete CDR3 DNA: TGTGCCTACAACACCGGGACTAGCGGATCCGAG. It is translated as CAYNTGTSGSE. The whole CDR3 reads CAYNTGTSGSEQYF.

This clone was detected many times. Read data end 3 residues before the CDR3 end; the end is taken from the germline J gene. The rearrangement uses TRBV11-2 and TRBJ1-1; TRBD1 agrees at 8 bases. CDR1 and CDR2 from the germline V gene are SGHAT and FQNNGV. After removal of 5 bases from V and 7 bases from J, the junction contained 12 bases not matched to a gene. CDR3 length: 15 residues. Partial CDR3 DNA: TGTGCCAGCAGCCAACGAGGCGCAGGGGGCGGTGAA. It codes for CASSQRGAGGGE. The entire CDR3 sequence reads CASSQRGAGGGEAFF.

This clone was detected many times. The read is 3 residues too short to cover the CDR3 end, so that end is filled in from the germline J gene. The chain combines TRBV5-1 with TRBJ2-3, with no clear D. V was trimmed by 0 bases and J by 6 bases, leaving 11 bases between them. Germline CDR1 SGHRS, CDR2 YFSETQ. The CDR3 is 14 residues long. The CDR3 DNA, read in part, is TGCGCCAGCAGCTTGGCTCTAGAACTCGATACG. Its protein product is CASSLALELDT. The complete CDR3 protein is CASSLALELDTQYF.

This clone was recorded at least ten times. Read sequence stops 3 residues before the CDR3 end, and the germline J gene provides the missing end. The chain combines TRBV15 with TRBJ2-4, with 12 bases aligning to TRBD2. Trimming at V came to 1 base and at J to 3 bases, leaving 4 bases not matched to a gene. Germline V gene data show CDR1 as LNHNV and CDR2 as YYDKDF (reference sequence). The CDR3 sequence is 17 residues long. This CDR3 is CATSRGRLAGDKNIQYF. The sequenced CDR3 bases are TGTGCCACCAGCAGAGGGAGACTAGCGGGAGACAAAAACATT.

This clone was observed at least ten times. The missing CDR3 end, 3 residues past where the read stops, is filled in from the germline J gene. The chain uses TRBV3-1 (or the pseudogene TRBV3-2) and TRBJ2-5; 13 positions match TRBD2. CDR3 length: 16 amino acids. Germline CDR1 and CDR2: LGHDT and YNNKEL (reference sequence). Trimming cost V 1 base and J 5 bases; bases outside gene matches: 4. The CDR3 is CASSQGTSGSRETQYF. Incomplete CDR3 DNA: TGTGCCAGCAGCCAAGGGACTAGCGGGAGTCGTGAGACC.

This clone was found many times. The sequenced fragment ends 3 residues before the CDR3 boundary, so the rest is inferred from the germline J gene. The chain employs TRBV19 and TRBJ1-4, with D possibly TRBD1 on 6 matching bases. The CDR3 extends over 13 amino acids. V lost 10 bases and J lost 10, with 19 bases in between. In germline, CDR1 is LNHDA, CDR2 SQIVND (reference sequence). The sequenced CDR3 bases are TGTGCCACCGCTACAGGGTTATACGGAAAA. It translates to CATATGLYGK. The full-length CDR3 reads as CATATGLYGKLFF.

This clone was recorded at least ten times. The CDR3 is cut off 3 residues early in the read; its end comes from the germline J gene. The chain combines TRBV30 with TRBJ1-2; tentatively, D is TRBD1 (6 bases). Germline V CDR1 and CDR2: GTSNPN, SVGIG (reference sequence). The CDR3 loop spans 13 amino acids. The CDR3 region is CAWNQGTTDTYTF. The CDR3 bases that were read are TGTGCCTGGAATCAGGGGACCACAGATACC. Filled out from reference TRBV30 and TRBJ1-2, the complete variable domain reads SQTIHQWPATLVQPVGSPLSLECTVEGTSNPNLYWYRQAAGRGLQLLFYSVGIGQISSEVPQNLSASRPQDRQFILSSKKLLLSDSGFYLCAWNQGTTDTYTFGSGTRLTVV.

This clone has a handful of counts. The observed sequence ends 3 residues before the CDR3 terminus, with the missing tail filled in from the germline J gene. The chain couples TRBV19 to TRBJ1-1; 7 bases fit TRBD1. Looked up from germline, CDR1 is LNHDA and CDR2 is SQIVND (reference sequence). The V gene end was trimmed by 5 bases and the J gene end by 3 bases; junction bases not matched to a gene: 3. The CDR3 consists of 13 residues. This CDR3 reads CASSDRADTEAFF. CDR3 bases read: TGTGCCAGTAGTGACAGGGCGGACACTGAA.

Ten or more counts support this clone. From the germline J gene comes the end of the CDR3, since the read stops 3 residues before it. This chain joins TRBV28 and TRBJ2-2; the match to TRBD1 covers 10 bases. The CDR3 spans 15 residues. Per germline, CDR1 MDHEN and CDR2 SYDVKM. Germline trimming cut 8 bases from V and 4 bases from J; bases unmatched to any gene: 7. The DNA read from the CDR3 is TGTGCCAGCGGAGACAGGGGGCTTAGCACCGGGGAG. Its translation: CASGDRGLSTGE. The full CDR3 reads CASGDRGLSTGELFF.

In this sample, this clone turned up a few times. Its ends do not fully match the called genes, so a read error is possible. The read ends 3 residues before the CDR3 terminus; that terminus is restored from the germline J gene. The same CDR3 can be traced to other DNA sequences in this sample. V usage is TRBV19 and J usage is TRBJ2-7; 9 positions match TRBD1. The CDR3 contains 15 residues. From germline, CDR1 is LNHDA and CDR2 SQIVND (reference sequence). The sequenced part of the CDR3 DNA is TGTGCCAGCAGTACCGGGACAGGGATACCCTACGAG. Its translation is CASSTGTGIPYE. The full CDR3 sequence reads CASSTGTGIPYEQYF.

This clone has at least ten counts. From the germline J gene comes the end of the CDR3, since the read stops 3 residues before it. The V and J genes are TRBV28 and TRBJ2-3; perhaps TRBD2 as D (5 bases). Looked up from germline, CDR1 is MDHEN and CDR2 is SYDVKM. This CDR3 spans 12 amino acids. V was clipped by 7 bases and J by 1 base, with 6 bases between them. Incomplete CDR3 DNA: TGTGCCAGCACCGGGGGCACAGATACG. Its protein is CASTGGTDT. The full CDR3 is CASTGGTDTQYF.

This clone was recorded many times. The missing CDR3 end, 3 residues past where the read stops, is filled in from the germline J gene. The rearrangement links TRBV5-6 to TRBJ2-1, with 9 bases matching TRBD2. The trim removed 4 bases at V and 4 bases at J, leaving 6 bases unmatched. CDR1 and CDR2 from the germline V gene are SGHDT and YYEEEE. CDR3 length: 15 amino acids. The CDR3 loop reads CASSPRTSVYNEQFF. The sequenced part of the CDR3 DNA is TGTGCCAGCAGCCCTCGGACTAGCGTATACAATGAG.

There are many counts of this clone. The DNA ends 3 residues before the CDR3 does, and the rest of the CDR3 is filled in from the germline J gene. The chain employs TRBV28 and TRBJ1-2; a weak D match, TRBD1 (6 bases). The V end lost 6 bases, the J end lost 4 bases, and 18 bases lay between the germline ends. Germline V lookup: CDR1 MDHEN, CDR2 SYDVKM. The CDR3 length is 15 residues. The CDR3 bases that were read are TGTGCCAGCAGAGATATCAGGACAGCCTCCTATGGC. It yields the protein CASRDIRTASYG. In full, the CDR3 is CASRDIRTASYGYTF.